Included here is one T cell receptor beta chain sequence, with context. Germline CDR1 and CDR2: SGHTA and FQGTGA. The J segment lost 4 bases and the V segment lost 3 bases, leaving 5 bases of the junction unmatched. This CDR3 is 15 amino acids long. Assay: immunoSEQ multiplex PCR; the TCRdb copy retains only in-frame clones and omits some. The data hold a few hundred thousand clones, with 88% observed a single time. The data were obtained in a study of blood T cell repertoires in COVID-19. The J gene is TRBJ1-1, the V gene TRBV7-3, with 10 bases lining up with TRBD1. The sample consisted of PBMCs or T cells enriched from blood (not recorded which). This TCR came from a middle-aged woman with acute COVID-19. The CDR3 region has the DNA TGTGCCAGCAGCTTCGGGACAGGGGAAGGCACTGAAGCTTTCTTT. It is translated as CASSFGTGEGTEAFF.